The clone carrying this T cell receptor (beta chain) was observed a single time. The record originates from a study of control samples from healthy donors and cancer patients. The germline gives CDR1 SGHNT, CDR2 YYREEE (reference sequence). Trimming pared 0 bases from V and 3 bases from J, leaving 12 bases between. There are 15 residues in the CDR3. Sequencing used immunoSEQ multiplex PCR; TCRdb keeps in-frame clones, though not all of them. Of tens of thousands of clones in the sample, less than 85% are singletons; the top ten hold roughly 44%. The sample taken for sequencing was blood. V is TRBV5-4 and J is TRBJ1-1; TRBD1 is a possible D gene (6 bases). The clonotype comes from a man between 60 and 75 years old in good health. CDR3 amino acids: CASSLGGQRDTEAFF. The DNA for the CDR3 is TGTGCCAGCAGCTTGGGAGGACAGCGGGACACTGAAGCTTTCTTT.